This entry lists 8 T cell receptor beta chains sequenced from one sample in a study of relationships among human T cell subsets. The CD8+ T cells came from negative anti-CD4 multisort bead selection followed by positive anti-CD8 selection. Semiquantitative ARM-PCR amplified T cell receptor alpha and beta CDR3 regions from mRNA. ARM-PCR used tagged nested gene-specific primers, then communal superprimers for exponential amplification. TCRdb reprocessed the multiplex PCR reads via MiXCR and lists one record per CDR3 protein. The table includes fewer than 5,500 distinct CDR3 sequences, 50% to 65% detected once. The sequencing input was CD8+ T cells sorted from blood. These receptors all stem from a man aged 40-49 years in good health.

The genes are TRBV4-1 and TRBJ1-5, with D possibly matching TRBD1 (5 bases). Trimming stripped 3 bases from V and 7 bases from J, with 10 bases between. The CDR3 is 13 amino acids. Germline CDR1 and CDR2: MGHRA and YSYEKL. The CDR3 DNA reads TGCGCCAGCAGCCACGCAGGGACGCAGCCCCAGCATTTT. It codes for CASSHAGTQPQHF.

This rearrangement joins TRBV20-1 to TRBJ2-7; D unresolved. The CDR3 runs to 14 residues. Trimming removed 0 bases from V and 2 bases from J, with 11 bases in between. Germline CDR1 DFQATT, CDR2 SNEGSKA (reference sequence). Here the CDR3 DNA reads TGCAGTGCTAGAGATCTGGGCGGCACCTACGAGCAGTACTTC. Protein sequence: CSARDLGGTYEQYF.

Notes on this clonotype: An end of the junction does not agree with germline; a read error may underlie this. The V call is TRBV11-2, the J call TRBJ2-3, with 14 positions matching TRBD2. The length of the CDR3 is 20 residues. Germline V CDR1 and CDR2: SGHAT, FQNNGV. This CDR3 is CASSLTGLAGVYRSTNTQYF. CDR3 nucleotide sequence: TGTGCCAGCAGCCTAACGGGACTAGCGGGAGTGTATAGGAGCACAAATACGCAGTATTTT. Complete variable domain (other parts from reference TRBV11-2 and TRBJ2-3): EAGVAQSPRYKIIEKRQSVAFWCNPISGHATLYWYQQILGQGPKLLIQFQNNGVVDDSQLPKDRFSAERLKGVDSTLKIQPAKLEDSAVYLCASSLTGLAGVYRSTNTQYFGPGTRLTVL.

Only a few counts were recorded for this clonotype. This chain links TRBV11-1 with TRBJ2-3; D gene ambiguous. The germline V gene has CDR1 SGHAT and CDR2 FQDESV (reference sequence). The CDR3 extends over 13 amino acids. V was pared by 5 bases and J by 2 bases, with 8 bases between. CDR3 bases: TGTGCCAGCAGCGTGGCGATCACAGATACGCAGTATTTT. Translation gives CASSVAITDTQYF.

This clonotype has only a few counts. This chain connects TRBV13 to TRBJ1-2; a possible D gene is TRBD1 (5 bases). CDR1 is PRHDT, CDR2 FYEKMQ, per germline (reference sequence). The CDR3 is made up of 16 amino acids. Trimming cost V 0 bases and J 0 bases, with 11 bases left between them. CDR3 sequence: CASSLGRGRANYGYTF. The CDR3 DNA follows: TGTGCCAGCAGCTTAGGCCGGGGGAGAGCTAACTATGGCTACACCTTC.

The gene calls are TRBV7-9 and TRBJ2-1; 10 bases are a match to TRBD2. The ends lost 1 base at V and 5 bases at J; junction bases unmatched: 5. This CDR3 has 16 amino acids. Germline assignment: CDR1 SEHNR and CDR2 FQNEAQ (reference sequence). The CDR3: CASSLVPGTSDNEQFF. The CDR3 DNA is TGTGCCAGCAGCTTAGTGCCGGGGACTAGCGACAATGAGCAGTTCTTC. The full variable domain, its missing parts supplied by reference TRBV7-9 and TRBJ2-1, is DTGVSQNPRHKITKRGQNVTFRCDPISEHNRLYWYRQTLGQGPEFLTYFQNEAQLEKSRLLSDRFSAERPKGSFSTLEIQRTEQGDSAMYLCASSLVPGTSDNEQFFGPGTRLTVL.

This clonotype showed up just a few times. This chain joins TRBV7-6 and TRBJ2-5, with 10 nucleotides matching TRBD2. V gave up 5 bases and J gave up 3 bases; unmatched junction bases: 12. Germline CDR1 SGHVS, CDR2 FNYEAQ. The length of the CDR3 is 17 residues. DNA of the CDR3: TGTGCCAGCAGCGCCTATTACAGGCTAGCGGGAGAAGAGACCCAGTACTTC. This codes for CASSAYYRLAGEETQYF.

This clonotype counts as medium-sized. The V gene is TRBV11-2, the J gene TRBJ2-4; D is unclear. This CDR3 spans 14 amino acids. Looked up from germline, CDR1 is SGHAT and CDR2 is FQNNGV. The V end was cut by 2 bases, the J end by 9 bases, with 14 bases between. CDR3 amino acids: CASSLQRHSSIQYF. The CDR3, as DNA: TGTGCCAGCAGCTTACAACGGCACTCCTCCATTCAGTACTTC.